This T cell receptor (beta chain) emerged from a study of T cells in Graves' hyperthyroidism and ophthalmopathy. TCR beta CDR3 sequences were amplified from RNA transcripts. Researchers ran a first-round RT-PCR on the TCR CDR3 using the HTBI primer set. TCRdb processed the multiplex PCR reads anew with MiXCR; each CDR3 protein has one entry. This sample has 500,000 or so distinct CDR3 sequences, with 15% to 20% found just once. Diagnoses were made from clinical symptoms, serum measures (thyroxine and TRAb), thyroid ultrasound and orbital computed tomography. Germline CDR1 is MNHEY and CDR2 is SMNVEV (reference sequence). This CDR3 region has 14 residues. V lost 4 bases, J lost 3 bases, and 13 bases lay in between.

The sample consisted of blood. V usage is TRBV27 and J usage is TRBJ2-7; a possible D gene is TRBD1 (7 bases). The receptor's source is a woman under 40 with Graves' ophthalmopathy. The chain's CDR3 is CASSSGGTVYEQYF. The CDR3 DNA follows: TGTGCCAGCAGTTCCGGCGGGACAGTCTACGAGCAGTACTTC.